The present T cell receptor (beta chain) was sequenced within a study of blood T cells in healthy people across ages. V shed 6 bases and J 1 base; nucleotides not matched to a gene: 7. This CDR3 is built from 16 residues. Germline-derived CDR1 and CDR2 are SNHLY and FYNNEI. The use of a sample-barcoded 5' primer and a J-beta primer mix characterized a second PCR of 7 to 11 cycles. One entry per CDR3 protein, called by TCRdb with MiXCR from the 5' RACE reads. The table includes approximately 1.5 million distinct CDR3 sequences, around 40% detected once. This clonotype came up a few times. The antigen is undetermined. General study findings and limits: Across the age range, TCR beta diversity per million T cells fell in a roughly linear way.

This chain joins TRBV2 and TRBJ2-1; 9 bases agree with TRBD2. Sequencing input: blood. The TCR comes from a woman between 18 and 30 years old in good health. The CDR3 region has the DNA TGTGCCAGCAGACTTAGCGGGGGAAGGTCCTACAATGAGCAGTTCTTC. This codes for CASRLSGGRSYNEQFF.